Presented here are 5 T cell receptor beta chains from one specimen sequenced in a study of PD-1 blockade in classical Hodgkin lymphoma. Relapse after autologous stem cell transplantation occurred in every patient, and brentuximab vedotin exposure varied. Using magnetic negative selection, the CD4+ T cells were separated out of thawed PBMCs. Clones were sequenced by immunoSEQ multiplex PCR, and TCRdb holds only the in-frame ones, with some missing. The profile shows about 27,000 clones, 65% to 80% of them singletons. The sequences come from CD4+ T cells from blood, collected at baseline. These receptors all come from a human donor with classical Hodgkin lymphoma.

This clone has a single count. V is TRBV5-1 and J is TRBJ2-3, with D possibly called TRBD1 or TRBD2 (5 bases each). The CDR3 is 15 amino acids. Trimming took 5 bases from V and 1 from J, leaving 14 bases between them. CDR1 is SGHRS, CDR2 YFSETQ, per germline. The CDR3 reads CASREGVGGTDTQYF. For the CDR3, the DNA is TGCGCCAGCAGGGAAGGGGTGGGAGGCACAGATACGCAGTATTTT.

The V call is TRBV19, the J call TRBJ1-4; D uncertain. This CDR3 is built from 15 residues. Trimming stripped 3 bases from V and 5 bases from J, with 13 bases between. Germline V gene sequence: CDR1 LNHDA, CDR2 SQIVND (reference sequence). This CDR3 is CASSITHLLNEKLFF. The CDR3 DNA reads TGTGCCAGTAGTATTACTCACCTCCTAAATGAAAAACTGTTTTTT.

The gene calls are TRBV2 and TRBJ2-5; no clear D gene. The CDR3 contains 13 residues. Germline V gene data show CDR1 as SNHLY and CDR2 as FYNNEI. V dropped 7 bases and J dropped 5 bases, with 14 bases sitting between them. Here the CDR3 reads CASNLGPEETQYF. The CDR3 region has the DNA TGTGCCAGCAATCTAGGCCCGGAGGAGACCCAGTACTTC.

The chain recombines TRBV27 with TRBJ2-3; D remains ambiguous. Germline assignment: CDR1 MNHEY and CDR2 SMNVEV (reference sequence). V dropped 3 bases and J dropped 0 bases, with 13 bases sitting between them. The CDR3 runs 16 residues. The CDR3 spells CASSFAFSTSTDTQYF. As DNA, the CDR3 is TGTGCCAGCAGTTTTGCATTCTCAACTAGCACAGATACGCAGTATTTT.

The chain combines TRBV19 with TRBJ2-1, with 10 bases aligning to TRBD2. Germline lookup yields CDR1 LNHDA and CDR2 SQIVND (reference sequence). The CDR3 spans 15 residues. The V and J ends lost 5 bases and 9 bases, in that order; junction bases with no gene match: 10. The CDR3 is CASSPSLAGVGEQFF. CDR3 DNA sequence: TGTGCCAGTAGTCCCAGCCTAGCGGGGGTGGGTGAGCAGTTCTTC.